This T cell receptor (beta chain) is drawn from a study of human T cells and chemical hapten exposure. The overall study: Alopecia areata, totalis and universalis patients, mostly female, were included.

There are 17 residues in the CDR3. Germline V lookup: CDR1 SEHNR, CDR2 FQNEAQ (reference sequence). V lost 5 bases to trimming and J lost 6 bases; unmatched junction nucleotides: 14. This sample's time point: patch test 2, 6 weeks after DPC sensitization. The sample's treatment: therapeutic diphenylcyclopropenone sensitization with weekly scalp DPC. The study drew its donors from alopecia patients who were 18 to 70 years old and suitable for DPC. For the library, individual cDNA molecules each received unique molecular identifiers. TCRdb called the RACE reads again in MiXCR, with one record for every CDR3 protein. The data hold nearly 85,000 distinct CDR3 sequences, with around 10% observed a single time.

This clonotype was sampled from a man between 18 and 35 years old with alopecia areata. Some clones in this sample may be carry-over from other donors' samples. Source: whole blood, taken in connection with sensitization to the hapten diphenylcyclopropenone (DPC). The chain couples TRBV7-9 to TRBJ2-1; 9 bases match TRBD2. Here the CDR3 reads CASSRGGSGGLVNEQFF. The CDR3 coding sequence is TGTGCCAGCAGCAGAGGTGGTAGCGGGGGCCTAGTCAATGAGCAGTTCTTC.